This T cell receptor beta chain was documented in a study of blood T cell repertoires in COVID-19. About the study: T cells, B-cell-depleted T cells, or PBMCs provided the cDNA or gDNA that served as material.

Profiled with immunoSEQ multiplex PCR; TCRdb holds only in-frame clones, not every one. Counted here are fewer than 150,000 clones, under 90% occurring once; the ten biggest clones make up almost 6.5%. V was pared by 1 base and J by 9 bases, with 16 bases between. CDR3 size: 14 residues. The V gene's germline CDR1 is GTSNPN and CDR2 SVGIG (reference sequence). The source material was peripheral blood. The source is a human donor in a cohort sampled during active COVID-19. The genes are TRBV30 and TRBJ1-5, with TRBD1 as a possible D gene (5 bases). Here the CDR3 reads CAWSGQARGVPQHF. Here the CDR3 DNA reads TGTGCCTGGAGTGGGCAGGCAAGGGGTGTGCCCCAGCATTTT. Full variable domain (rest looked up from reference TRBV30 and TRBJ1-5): SQTIHQWPATLVQPVGSPLSLECTVEGTSNPNLYWYRQAAGRGLQLLFYSVGIGQISSEVPQNLSASRPQDRQFILSSKKLLLSDSGFYLCAWSGQARGVPQHFGDGTRLSIL.